The present T cell receptor (beta chain) was sequenced within a study of lymphopenia after photon versus proton radiotherapy. Germline CDR1 SGDLS, CDR2 YYNGEE. V dropped 5 bases and J dropped 2 bases, with 16 bases sitting between them. CDR3 length: 15 residues. Sequenced by immunoSEQ multiplex PCR; TCRdb stores in-frame clones only, minus some. The table shows approximately 62,000 clones, with about four fifths occurring only once. The source of this sequence is a man between 60 and 70 years old with pancreatic cancer. The source material was peripheral blood, sampled from a patient treated with proton-based radiotherapy. The chain has TRBV9 and TRBJ1-1; D not certain. DNA for the CDR3: TGTGCCAGCAGTGCCACTATAGCCCCTAACACTGAAGCTTTCTTT. Translating it yields CASSATIAPNTEAFF.